Below are 16 T cell receptor beta chains sequenced from a single sample in a study of cytomegalovirus exposure and HLA in healthy donors. The PCR used 60 Vbeta and 13 Jbeta primers. Profiling relied on immunoSEQ multiplex PCR, and the TCRdb table lists in-frame clones only, not all of them. The sample consists of about 190,000 clones, roughly 12% of them appearing once. The specimen sequenced was PBMCs. These receptors all stem from a man in his forties or fifties in good health and CMV-seropositive.

This clone was observed a few times. The V and J genes are TRBV7-2 and TRBJ1-5, with a tentative D call TRBD1 (5 bases). V lost 5 bases to trimming and J lost 3 bases, with 11 bases between them. Germline-derived CDR1 and CDR2 are SGHTA and FQGNSA. This CDR3 is 14 amino acids long. The CDR3 DNA sequence: TGTGCCAGCAGCGCTGGGGGGTTCAATCAGCCCCAGCATTTT. Encoded protein: CASSAGGFNQPQHF.

This clone has more than one count but fewer than ten. The chain combines TRBV10-3 with TRBJ2-2; 9 bases agree with TRBD2. The germline V gene has CDR1 ENHRY and CDR2 SYGVKD. V lost 7 bases to trimming and J lost 2 bases; unmatched junction nucleotides: 5. CDR3 length: 15 residues. CDR3 coding DNA: TGTGCCATCACAGCTAGCGGGGTCAACACCGGGGAGCTGTTTTTT. It is translated as CAITASGVNTGELFF.

The V call is TRBV12-5, the J call TRBJ2-2; D might be TRBD2 (6 bases). The germline CDR1 and CDR2 sequences are LGHNT and FRNRAP. There are 14 residues in the CDR3. Trimming removed 0 bases from V and 6 bases from J, with 8 bases in between. The CDR3 spells CASGLVTGAGELFF. Written as DNA, the CDR3 is TGTGCTAGTGGTTTGGTAACGGGGGCCGGGGAGCTGTTTTTT.

This clone was picked up a small number of times. The chain joins TRBV5-4 to TRBJ2-6; tentatively, D is TRBD1 (6 bases). The CDR3 sequence is 17 residues long. Germline V CDR1 and CDR2: SGHNT, YYREEE (reference sequence). The germline V and J ends were trimmed by 1 base and 2 bases, with 13 bases remaining between them. CDR3 in DNA: TGTGCCAGCAGCTTGCTGGGGGCGCAAGCTGGGGCCAACGTCCTGACTTTC. Its protein product is CASSLLGAQAGANVLTF.

The rearrangement joins TRBV6-6 to TRBJ1-1, with a possible D match to TRBD1 (5 bases). The CDR3 covers 12 residues. V lost 6 bases, J lost 6 bases, and 11 bases lay in between. Looked up from germline, CDR1 is MNHNY and CDR2 is SVGAGI (reference sequence). The CDR3 DNA follows: TGTGCCAGCAGCCCCAGGGTTTCTGAAGCTTTCTTT. Protein product: CASSPRVSEAFF.

This clone has just a few counts. The chain combines TRBV5-1 with TRBJ2-5, with 10 bases lining up with TRBD2. The V and J ends lost 3 bases and 1 base, in that order; junction bases with no gene match: 9. The CDR3 has 17 amino acids. Per germline, CDR1 SGHRS and CDR2 YFSETQ. CDR3 region: CASSSRRGLAVQETQYF. The DNA of the CDR3 is TGCGCCAGCAGCTCAAGGCGCGGACTAGCGGTCCAAGAGACCCAGTACTTC.

The V call is TRBV7-9, the J call TRBJ2-1, with no clear D. The germline V and J ends were trimmed by 2 bases and 7 bases, with 6 bases remaining between them. This CDR3 comprises 12 residues. Germline assignment: CDR1 SEHNR and CDR2 FQNEAQ (reference sequence). CDR3 protein: CASSLNPNEQFF. The CDR3 DNA reads TGTGCCAGCAGCTTAAATCCGAATGAGCAGTTCTTC.

The CDR3 nucleotides read TGTGCCAGCAGCGCCCAGGGGGTCGGCACAGATACGCAGTATTTT. It is translated as CASSAQGVGTDTQYF. The rearrangement joins TRBV7-9 to TRBJ2-3; 7 bases agree with TRBD1. The CDR3 has 15 residues. The germline V gene has CDR1 SEHNR and CDR2 FQNEAQ (reference sequence). Trimming at V came to 5 bases and at J to 1 base, leaving 6 bases not matched to a gene.

This clone has a handful of counts. This sequence joins TRBV27 and TRBJ2-7; 9 bases agree with TRBD2. The length of the CDR3 is 14 residues. Germline CDR1 and CDR2: MNHEY and SMNVEV (reference sequence). The V and J ends lost 5 bases and 5 bases, in that order; junction bases with no gene match: 7. Written as DNA, the CDR3 is TGTGCCAGCAGTAGGGCTAGCGGGGCCCACGAGCAGTACGTC. Translated: CASSRASGAHEQYV.

This clone has just a few counts. This chain connects TRBV11-3 to TRBJ1-5, with a possible D match to TRBD1 (5 bases). The CDR3 sequence is 16 residues long. V was cut by 1 base and J by 6 bases, with 16 bases left in between. Germline CDR1 is SGHNT and CDR2 is YENEEA. CDR3 protein: CASSLARGSGGQPQHF. CDR3 nucleotide sequence: TGTGCCAGCAGCTTAGCCCGGGGGAGCGGTGGTCAGCCCCAGCATTTT.

The genes are TRBV19 and TRBJ2-5, with 7 bases aligning to TRBD2. The J segment lost 5 bases and the V segment lost 6 bases, leaving 12 bases of the junction unmatched. Germline CDR1 reads LNHDA; CDR2 reads SQIVND (reference sequence). The CDR3 runs 15 residues. The CDR3 spells CASSPASGEVETQYF. The CDR3 nucleotides are TGTGCCAGTAGCCCCGCCAGCGGGGAGGTTGAGACCCAGTACTTC. Full variable domain (rest looked up from reference TRBV19 and TRBJ2-5): DGGITQSPKYLFRKEGQNVTLSCEQNLNHDAMYWYRQDPGQGLRLIYYSQIVNDFQKGDIAEGYSVSREKKESFPLTVTSAQKNPTAFYLCASSPASGEVETQYFGPGTRLLVL.

V and J are TRBV28 and TRBJ1-2; the D gene is possibly TRBD1 (5 bases). The germline V and J ends were trimmed by 8 bases and 1 base, with 8 bases remaining between them. Germline lookup yields CDR1 MDHEN and CDR2 SYDVKM. CDR3 length: 12 amino acids. CDR3 amino acids: CASQGYNYGYTF. The CDR3, as DNA: TGTGCCAGCCAGGGTTATAACTATGGCTACACCTTC.

The table lists this clone with a few counts. This chain connects TRBV7-8 to TRBJ1-1, with unresolved D. Trimming stripped 1 base from V and 2 bases from J, with 14 bases between. CDR3 length: 16 amino acids. CDR1 and CDR2 (germline): SGHVS, FQNEAQ. The CDR3 bases are TGTGCCAGCAGCTTAGATGCAGGCAGTTTTAACACTGAAGCTTTCTTT. It translates to CASSLDAGSFNTEAFF. The whole variable domain, remainder taken from reference TRBV7-8 and TRBJ1-1, is GAGVSQSPRYKVAKRGQDVALRCDPISGHVSLFWYQQALGQGPEFLTYFQNEAQLDKSGLPSDRFFAERPEGSVSTLKIQRTQQEDSAVYLCASSLDAGSFNTEAFFGQGTRLTVV.

This clone was counted a few times. This sequence joins TRBV6-1 and TRBJ1-2, with D maybe TRBD1 (6 bases). The germline gives CDR1 MNHNS, CDR2 SASEGT. CDR3 length: 14 residues. The V end lost 7 bases, the J end lost 8 bases, and 20 bases lay between the germline ends. CDR3 coding DNA: TGTGCCAGCACCGATGGATGGACAGTGGACGGCTACACCTTC. Translated: CASTDGWTVDGYTF.

The rearrangement links TRBV27 to TRBJ1-1; weak D call: TRBD1 (5 bases). Trimming stripped 2 bases from V and 3 bases from J, with 10 bases between. Germline-derived CDR1 and CDR2 are MNHEY and SMNVEV (reference sequence). The CDR3 is 14 residues long. The CDR3 region is CASSLRGVYTEAFF. The CDR3 region has the DNA TGTGCCAGCAGTTTACGGGGGGTGTACACTGAAGCTTTCTTT.

The rearrangement uses TRBV7-2 and TRBJ1-1, with D uncertain. The CDR3 runs to 15 residues. Per the germline V gene, CDR1 is SGHTA and CDR2 is FQGNSA. Trimming left V 5 bases short and J 1 base short, with 14 bases between. The CDR3 coding sequence is TGTGCCAGCAGCCTTGGACTGATGTCGAACACTGAAGCTTTCTTT. The encoded protein is CASSLGLMSNTEAFF.